These 17 T cell receptor beta chains were sequenced from one sample in a study of T-cell reconstitution after alpha-beta-depleted transplantation in children. A TCRbeta library incorporating unique molecular identifiers was prepared. One entry per CDR3 protein results from TCRdb running MiXCR on the PCR reads. Here the sample spans 700,000 to 850,000 distinct CDR3 sequences, under 20% being singletons. Here the sequenced sample was PBMCs, mostly from graft donor cells, taken 360 days after TCRalphabeta/CD19-depleted stem cell transplant. These receptors all come from a male patient younger than 18 who had a stem cell transplant for acute lymphoblastic leukemia, so the T cells may come from the graft donor.

A note on this clonotype: A much bigger clone sits one base away, suggesting this may be a read error. This sequence joins TRBV28 and TRBJ2-7, with D unresolved. The CDR3 spans 11 residues. The V and J ends lost 6 bases and 6 bases respectively, with 9 bases between them. CDR1 MDHEN and CDR2 SYDVKM come from the germline V gene. CDR3 amino acids: CASSQPREQYF. CDR3 nucleotides: TGTGCCAGCAGCCAACCCCGCGAGCAGTACTTC.

This chain uses TRBV6-2 or TRBV6-3 with TRBJ2-6; D gene ambiguous. CDR1 and CDR2 (germline): MNHEY, SVGEGT. The CDR3 length is 15 residues. Trimming cost V 7 bases and J 1 base, with 11 bases left between them. The CDR3 bases are TGTGCCAGCAAACAACAGATTTCTGGGGCCAACGTCCTGACTTTC. As protein: CASKQQISGANVLTF.

This clonotype was observed a few times. The V call is TRBV11-2, the J call TRBJ2-1; 12 bases are a match to TRBD2. The CDR3 contains 15 residues. V dropped 0 bases and J dropped 10; count of bases not matched to a gene: 4. Germline V gene sequence: CDR1 SGHAT, CDR2 FQNNGV. The CDR3: CASSLELAGGWEQFF. In DNA form, the CDR3 reads TGTGCCAGCAGCTTAGAGCTAGCGGGAGGGTGGGAGCAGTTCTTC. Full variable domain (remainder filled in from reference TRBV11-2 and TRBJ2-1): EAGVAQSPRYKIIEKRQSVAFWCNPISGHATLYWYQQILGQGPKLLIQFQNNGVVDDSQLPKDRFSAERLKGVDSTLKIQPAKLEDSAVYLCASSLELAGGWEQFFGPGTRLTVL.

This clonotype turned up a few times. CDR3 coding DNA: TGCAGTGCCCTGGACAGAGAAGCTTTCTTT. Residues: CSALDREAFF. The rearrangement links TRBV20-1 to TRBJ1-1, with D possibly TRBD1 on 6 matching bases. Trimming removed 6 bases at V and 8 bases at J, with 10 bases between. The germline CDR1 and CDR2 sequences are DFQATT and SNEGSKA (reference sequence). This CDR3 has 10 residues.

The J gene is TRBJ2-7, the V gene TRBV6-5; TRBD2 might be the D (7 bases). Trimming pared 2 bases from V and 2 bases from J, leaving 13 bases between. This CDR3 has 15 amino acids. Germline V gene data show CDR1 as MNHEY and CDR2 as SVGAGI. The CDR3 region has the DNA TGTGCCAGCAGTTACATGGCGGGGGCTACCTACGAGCAGTACTTC. Encoded protein: CASSYMAGATYEQYF.

The rearrangement links TRBV24-1 to TRBJ2-5, with D perhaps TRBD2 (6 bases). V lost 5 bases, J lost 5 bases, and 17 bases lay in between. From germline, CDR1 is KGHDR and CDR2 SFDVKD. The CDR3 spans 15 residues. The CDR3 DNA reads TGTGCCACCAGTGCCGCGGGGACCCCTTCGGAGACCCAGTACTTC. Its translation: CATSAAGTPSETQYF.

The CDR3 sequence: CASSTPPGERSTEAFF. CDR3 bases: TGTGCCAGCAGCACCCCCCCGGGGGAACGTAGCACTGAAGCTTTCTTT. The chain uses TRBV7-8 and TRBJ1-1, with D possibly TRBD1 on 5 matching bases. The CDR3 is 16 amino acids. Germline CDR1 and CDR2: SGHVS and FQNEAQ. Trimming removed 5 bases from V and 4 bases from J, with 20 bases in between.

The J gene is TRBJ2-4, the V gene TRBV25-1, with TRBD1 identical over 7 bases. The V gene's germline CDR1 is MGHDK and CDR2 SYGVNS. Losses at the gene ends were 3 bases for V and 8 bases for J; bases not matched to a gene: 7. The length of the CDR3 is 14 residues. This chain's CDR3 is CASSDFDREHIQYF. CDR3 sequence (DNA): TGTGCCAGCAGTGATTTCGACAGGGAGCACATTCAGTACTTC. Filled out from reference TRBV25-1 and TRBJ2-4, the complete variable domain reads EADIYQTPRYLVIGTGKKITLECSQTMGHDKMYWYQQDPGMELHLIHYSYGVNSTEKGDLSSESTVSRIRTEHFPLTLESARPSHTSQYLCASSDFDREHIQYFGAGTRLSVL.

This clonotype has a handful of counts. The rearrangement uses TRBV20-1 and TRBJ2-1; 12 bases align to TRBD2. V shed 2 bases, J shed 6 bases, and the junction held 8 bases outside the gene matches. Germline loops: CDR1 DFQATT, CDR2 SNEGSKA (reference sequence). The CDR3 runs 16 residues. In nucleotides, the CDR3 is TGCAGTGCTAGATTCCGGACTAGCGGGACCCTCAATGAGCAGTTCTTC. This translates into CSARFRTSGTLNEQFF.

This clonotype showed up just a few times. The chain joins TRBV3-1 to TRBJ1-5; TRBD1 is a possible D gene (5 bases). The CDR3 sequence is 19 residues long. V dropped 1 base and J dropped 2 bases, with 21 bases sitting between them. Germline loops: CDR1 LGHDT, CDR2 YNNKEL (reference sequence). CDR3 residues: CASSQVTQGEGGGNQPQHF. DNA for the CDR3: TGTGCCAGCAGCCAAGTCACGCAAGGGGAAGGCGGTGGCAATCAGCCCCAGCATTTT.

This clonotype was found a few times. V gene TRBV12-3 or TRBV12-4 combines with J gene TRBJ2-7, with 8 bases that match TRBD1. After removal of 9 bases from V and 3 bases from J, the junction contained 7 bases not matched to a gene. The CDR3 is 13 residues long. The CDR3 is CASAGQEDYEQYF. CDR3 in DNA: TGTGCCAGTGCGGGACAGGAGGACTACGAGCAGTACTTC.

V usage is TRBV7-9 and J usage is TRBJ1-2; D remains unclear. The CDR3 loop spans 12 amino acids. Deletions cut 5 bases from V and 7 bases from J, with 11 bases between. Germline CDR1 SEHNR, CDR2 FQNEAQ (reference sequence). As DNA, the CDR3 is TGTGCCAGCAGCCTTTCCTCGCTTGGCTACACCTTC. It specifies CASSLSSLGYTF.

This clonotype was seen repeatedly, ten times or more. The chain uses TRBV4-1 and TRBJ2-7, with D uncertain. V lost 4 bases to trimming and J lost 6 bases, with 13 bases between them. The CDR3 consists of 13 residues. Germline V gives CDR1 MGHRA, CDR2 YSYEKL. CDR3 protein: CASSPSGAIEQYF. CDR3 DNA sequence: TGCGCCAGCAGCCCGTCGGGTGCAATCGAGCAGTACTTC.

This clonotype was recorded a few times. The chain recombines TRBV29-1 with TRBJ2-3; D is unresolved. The CDR3 runs to 14 residues. The V gene's germline CDR1 is SQVTM and CDR2 ANQGSEA. V was pared by 5 bases and J by 3 bases, with 15 bases between. The DNA for the CDR3 is TGCAGCGTTTTGTGGGCGGACCCAACAGATACGCAGTATTTT. It specifies CSVLWADPTDTQYF.

This clonotype appeared a few times. In DNA form, the CDR3 reads TGTGCCAGCAAAGTGCCCTACCCTCGAGGCACTGAAGCTTTCTTT. Its translation: CASKVPYPRGTEAFF. The chain is built from TRBV27 and TRBJ1-1, with no clear D. The CDR3 spans 15 residues. V was shortened by 7 bases and J by 4 bases, with 19 bases between the two germline ends. From germline, CDR1 is MNHEY and CDR2 SMNVEV (reference sequence).

The chain links TRBV5-1 to TRBJ1-3, with D uncertain. There are 13 residues in the CDR3. The ends were cut back, 0 bases at V and 4 bases at J, with 5 bases in the middle. Germline CDR1 is SGHRS and CDR2 is YFSETQ. The CDR3: CASSLGDGNTIYF. As DNA, the CDR3 is TGCGCCAGCAGCTTGGGAGACGGAAACACCATATATTTT. The full variable domain, rest sourced from reference TRBV5-1 and TRBJ1-3, is KAGVTQTPRYLIKTRGQQVTLSCSPISGHRSVSWYQQTPGQGLQFLFEYFSETQRNKGNFPGRFSGRQFSNSRSEMNVSTLELGDSALYLCASSLGDGNTIYFGEGSWLTVV.

This clonotype came up a few times. J is TRBJ2-1 and V is TRBV10-3; D unresolved. Germline CDR1 ENHRY, CDR2 SYGVKD. The CDR3 has 14 residues. The V end lost 4 bases, the J end lost 0 bases, and 7 bases lay between the germline ends. The CDR3 is CAISGTSSYNEQFF. The CDR3, as DNA: TGTGCCATCAGTGGCACGAGCTCCTACAATGAGCAGTTCTTC.